The T cell receptor (beta chain) under discussion was sequenced for a study of T cell responses to AZD1222 COVID-19 vaccine (dated by TCRdb to about 2021). Regarding the study in general: AZD1222 recipients with second doses at about 4 weeks or about 12 weeks were pooled, because spike-specific TCR depth and breadth did not differ between schedules. A total of about 250 trial participants underwent TCR sequencing, of whom roughly 210 had received two doses of AZD1222 and around 26 had received two doses of the MenACWY control vaccine. Trial participants were enrolled by age into 18-55, 56-69 and 70-plus year subgroups, with about 150, 28 and 57 TCR-sequenced participants respectively. What the study reported, not specific to this receptor: Conclusions about previously exposed vaccinees are limited, since just six AZD1222 recipients were seropositive for SARS-CoV-2 at baseline. After two AZD1222 doses, both the breadth and the depth of spike-specific TCRs were significantly higher than at day 0 and than in MenACWY recipients. CD4 TCRs associated with the vaccine covered the entire spike protein, and the dominant responses were in regions 160-218 and 743-854. Because no day 14 peak-response samples were available, the repertoires could be characterized only after the peak T cell response. In the small 56-69-year group, the increase in depth fell short of significance, most likely because of low power. Participants were mostly white British, with more females than males. The authors suggested clonal diversity may have been underestimated. Reportedly, close to half of the unique spike-specific TCRs recognized epitopes lying outside the regions that are mutated in the B.1.351 and B.1.1.7 variants.

The CDR3 regions of human TCRbeta chains were subjected to immunosequencing. The study's own analysis went as follows. Repertoire TCRs were checked for matches against a reference library of SARS-CoV-2-specific TCRs that had been generated using the MIRA antigen-specificity platform. Breadth meant the fraction of unique TCRs that were SARS-CoV-2-associated, whereas depth meant the fraction of total T cells that were SARS-CoV-2-associated. Each spike-specific TCR was assigned to its reactive spike region and to a CD4 or CD8 class using the MIRA data. Log10-transformed breadth and depth values were compared by one-way ANOVA with Sidak's multiple comparisons tests. The source is immuneACCESS, and TCRdb retained only in-frame sequences with V and J called. Part of the clones is not carried over; for the studies checked, unresolved V genes explain less than half of this, and the remainder is unexplained. For V, J and clone size, that table is used; D and trimming come from the DNA. The sample table records over 100,000 clones; less than 90% of these occur just once. Jointly, the top ten make up 2.4% of the sample.

Worth noting for this clone: The antigen this receptor binds is unknown. Nothing much larger sits one base from this clone, and base qualities are not available.

The time point label, as the study defines it: baseline before first vaccination. The vaccinee samples were drawn from two UK trials, COV001 and COV002, one of which was a single-blind randomized controlled phase 2/3 trial testing AZD1222 (ChAdOx1 nCoV-19) in healthy adults. For TCRbeta chain sequencing, PBMC samples from trial participants were taken at day 0 and at day 28 after the second dose. Sequences were derived from peripheral blood, sampled on day 0 of AZD1222 vaccination. The clonotype originates from an adult in good health.

The bases are TGTGCCAGCAGCTTGGACCTCGGGAGGAGGGGGGCAGATACGCAGTATTTT. Its product reads: CASSLDLGRRGADTQYF. This chain is built from TRBV5-8 and TRBJ2-3; tentative D gene TRBD2, with 7 bases matching. For CDR1 and CDR2, the germline V gene lists SGHTS and YDEGEE. The CDR3 numbers 17 residues from cysteine through phenylalanine. CDR3 DNA is the only sequence kept; it has 51 bases, read in frame from the first base. V was cut back by 0 bases and J by 4 bases, leaving a gap of 18 bases between them.